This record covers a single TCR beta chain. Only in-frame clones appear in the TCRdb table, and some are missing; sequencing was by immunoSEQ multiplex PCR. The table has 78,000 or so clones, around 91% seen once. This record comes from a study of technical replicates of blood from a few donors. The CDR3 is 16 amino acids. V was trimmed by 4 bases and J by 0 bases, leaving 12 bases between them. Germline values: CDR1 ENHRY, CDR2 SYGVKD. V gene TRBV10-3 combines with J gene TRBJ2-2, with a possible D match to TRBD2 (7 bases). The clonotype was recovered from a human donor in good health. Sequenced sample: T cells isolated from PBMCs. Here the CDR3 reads CAISGLGGPNTGELFF. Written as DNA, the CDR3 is TGTGCCATCAGTGGTCTGGGGGGGCCGAACACCGGGGAGCTGTTTTTT.